This T cell receptor beta chain was obtained from a study of blood T cell repertoires in COVID-19. Study-level information: Specimens from acute and convalescent COVID-19 originated in the United States, Italy and Spain. Nucleic acid was either cDNA or gDNA, and it came from T cells, B-cell-depleted T cells, or PBMCs.

This CDR3 has 17 amino acids. Germline CDR1 and CDR2: LGHNA and YSLEER. V dropped 4 bases and J dropped 2; count of bases not matched to a gene: 9. In the study's own analysis: Amplified reference gene primers provided the basis for estimating nucleated cell counts. Assay: immunoSEQ multiplex PCR; the TCRdb copy retains only in-frame clones and omits some. D and trimming were read from the DNA, whereas the V and J calls and clone size are those reported in that table. The sample consists of 90,000 to 140,000 clones, approximately 80% of them appearing once. The sequenced sample was peripheral blood. The chain combines TRBV4-3 with TRBJ2-1; 9 positions agree with TRBD1. This TCR was sampled from a woman aged 80 or over with acute or convalescent COVID-19. CDR3 amino acids: CASSRETGGTPYNEQFF. CDR3 bases: TGCGCCAGCAGCCGAGAAACAGGGGGCACGCCCTACAATGAGCAGTTCTTC.